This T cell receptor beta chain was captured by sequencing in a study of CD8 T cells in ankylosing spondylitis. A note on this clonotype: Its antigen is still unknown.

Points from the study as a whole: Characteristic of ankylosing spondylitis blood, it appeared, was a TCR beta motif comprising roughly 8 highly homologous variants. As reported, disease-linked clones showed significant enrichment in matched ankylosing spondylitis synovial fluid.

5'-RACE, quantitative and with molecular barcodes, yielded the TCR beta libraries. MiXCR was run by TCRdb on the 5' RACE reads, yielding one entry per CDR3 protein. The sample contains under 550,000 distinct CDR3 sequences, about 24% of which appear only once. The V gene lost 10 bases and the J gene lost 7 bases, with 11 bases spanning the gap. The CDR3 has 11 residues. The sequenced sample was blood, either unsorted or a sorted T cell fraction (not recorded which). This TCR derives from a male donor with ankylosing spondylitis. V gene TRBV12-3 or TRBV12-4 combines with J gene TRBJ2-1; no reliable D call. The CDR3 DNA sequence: TGTGCCACCTCCTATTGGAATGAGCAGTTCTTC. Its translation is CATSYWNEQFF.